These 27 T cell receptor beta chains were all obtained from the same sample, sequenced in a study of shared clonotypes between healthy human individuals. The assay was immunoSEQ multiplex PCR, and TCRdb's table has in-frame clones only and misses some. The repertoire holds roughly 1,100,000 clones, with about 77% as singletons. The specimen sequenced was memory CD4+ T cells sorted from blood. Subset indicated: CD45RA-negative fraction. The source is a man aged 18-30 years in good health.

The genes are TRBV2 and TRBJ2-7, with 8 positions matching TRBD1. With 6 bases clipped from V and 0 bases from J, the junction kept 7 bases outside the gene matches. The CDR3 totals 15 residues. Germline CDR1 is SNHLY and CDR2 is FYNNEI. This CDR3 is CASSGFRGPSYEQYF. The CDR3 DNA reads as TGTGCCAGCAGCGGCTTCAGGGGGCCCTCCTACGAGCAGTACTTC.

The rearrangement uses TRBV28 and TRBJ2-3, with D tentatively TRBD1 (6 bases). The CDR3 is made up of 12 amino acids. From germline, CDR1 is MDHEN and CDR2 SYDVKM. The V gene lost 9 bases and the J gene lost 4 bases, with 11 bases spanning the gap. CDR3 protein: CASQTGSDTQYF. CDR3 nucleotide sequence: TGTGCCAGTCAAACAGGGTCAGATACGCAGTATTTT.

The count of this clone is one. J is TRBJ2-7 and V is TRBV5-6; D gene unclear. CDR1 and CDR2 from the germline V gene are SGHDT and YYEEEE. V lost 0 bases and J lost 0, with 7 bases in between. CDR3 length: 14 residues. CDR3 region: CASSLGTFSYEQYF. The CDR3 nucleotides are TGTGCCAGCAGCTTGGGGACCTTCTCCTACGAGCAGTACTTC.

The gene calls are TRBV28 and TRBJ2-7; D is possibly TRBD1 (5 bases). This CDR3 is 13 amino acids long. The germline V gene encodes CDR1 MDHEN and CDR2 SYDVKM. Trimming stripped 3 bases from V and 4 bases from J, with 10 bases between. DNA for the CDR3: TGTGCCAGCAGTTTCACAGGAGAGTACGAGCAGTACTTC. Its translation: CASSFTGEYEQYF.

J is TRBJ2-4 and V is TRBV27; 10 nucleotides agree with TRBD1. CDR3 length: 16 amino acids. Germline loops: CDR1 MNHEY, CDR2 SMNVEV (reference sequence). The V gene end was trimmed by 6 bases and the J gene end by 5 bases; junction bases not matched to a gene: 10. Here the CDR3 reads CASRPTPGTGENIQYF. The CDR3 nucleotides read TGTGCCAGCAGACCAACCCCCGGGACAGGGGAAAACATTCAGTACTTC.

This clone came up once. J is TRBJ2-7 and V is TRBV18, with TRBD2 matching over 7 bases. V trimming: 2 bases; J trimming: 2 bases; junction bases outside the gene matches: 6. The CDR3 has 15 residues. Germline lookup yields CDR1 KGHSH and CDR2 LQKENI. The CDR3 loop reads CASSPSVAGAYEQYF. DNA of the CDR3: TGTGCCAGCTCACCAAGCGTGGCGGGAGCCTACGAGCAGTACTTC.

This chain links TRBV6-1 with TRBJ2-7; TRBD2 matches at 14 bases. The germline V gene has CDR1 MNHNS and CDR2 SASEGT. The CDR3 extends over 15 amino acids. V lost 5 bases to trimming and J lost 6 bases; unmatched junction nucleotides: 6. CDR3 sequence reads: CASSSGTSGSGEQYF. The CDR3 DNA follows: TGTGCCAGCAGTTCCGGGACTAGCGGGAGCGGCGAGCAGTACTTC.

For the CDR3, the DNA is TGCGCCAGCAGCCTTTCCAGAGGTAATAATTCACCCCTCCACTTT. Its protein product is CASSLSRGNNSPLHF. The chain combines TRBV5-1 with TRBJ1-6; D call uncertain. This CDR3 is built from 15 residues. Trimming pared 4 bases from V and 5 bases from J, leaving 13 bases between. Germline CDR1 and CDR2: SGHRS and YFSETQ.

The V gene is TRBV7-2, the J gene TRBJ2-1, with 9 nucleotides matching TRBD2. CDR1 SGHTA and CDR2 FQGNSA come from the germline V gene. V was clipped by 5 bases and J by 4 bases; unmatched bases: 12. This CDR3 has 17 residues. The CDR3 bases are TGTGCCAGCAGCGGATTAGCGGGGGAAACTCGGTACAATGAGCAGTTCTTC. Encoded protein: CASSGLAGETRYNEQFF.

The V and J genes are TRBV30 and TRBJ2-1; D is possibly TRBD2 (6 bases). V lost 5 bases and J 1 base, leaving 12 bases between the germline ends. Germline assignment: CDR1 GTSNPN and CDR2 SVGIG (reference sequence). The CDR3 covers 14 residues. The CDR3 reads CAWGGVRSYNEQFF. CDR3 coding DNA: TGTGCCTGGGGAGGGGTAAGGTCCTACAATGAGCAGTTCTTC.

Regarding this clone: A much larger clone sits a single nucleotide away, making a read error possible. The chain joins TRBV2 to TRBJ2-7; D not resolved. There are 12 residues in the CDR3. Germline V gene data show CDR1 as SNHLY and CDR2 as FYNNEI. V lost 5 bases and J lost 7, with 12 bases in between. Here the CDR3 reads CASSSGVGEQYF. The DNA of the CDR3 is TGTGCCAGCAGTTCTGGGGTGGGGGAGCAGTACTTC.

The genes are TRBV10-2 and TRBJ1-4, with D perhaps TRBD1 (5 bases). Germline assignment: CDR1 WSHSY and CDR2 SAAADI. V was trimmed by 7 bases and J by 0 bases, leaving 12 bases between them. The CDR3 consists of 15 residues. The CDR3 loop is CASKLQDTTNEKLFF. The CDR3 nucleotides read TGCGCCAGCAAGTTACAGGATACAACTAATGAAAAACTGTTTTTT.

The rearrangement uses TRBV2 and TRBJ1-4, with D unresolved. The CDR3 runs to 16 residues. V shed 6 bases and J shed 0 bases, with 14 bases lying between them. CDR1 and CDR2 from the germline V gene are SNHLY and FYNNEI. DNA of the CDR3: TGTGCCAGCAGCTTACAGTTGGGAGCAACTAATGAAAAACTGTTTTTT. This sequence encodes CASSLQLGATNEKLFF. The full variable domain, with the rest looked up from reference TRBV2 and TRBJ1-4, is EPEVTQTPSHQVTQMGQEVILRCVPISNHLYFYWYRQILGQKVEFLVSFYNNEISEKSEIFDDQFSVERPDGSNFTLKIRSTKLEDSAMYFCASSLQLGATNEKLFFGSGTQLSVL.

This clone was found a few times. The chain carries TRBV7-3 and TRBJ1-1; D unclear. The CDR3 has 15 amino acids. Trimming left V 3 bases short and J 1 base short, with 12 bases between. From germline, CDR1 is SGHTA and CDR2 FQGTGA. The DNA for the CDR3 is TGTGCCAGCAGCTTTTGGGCTAGAACGAACACTGAAGCTTTCTTT. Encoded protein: CASSFWARTNTEAFF.

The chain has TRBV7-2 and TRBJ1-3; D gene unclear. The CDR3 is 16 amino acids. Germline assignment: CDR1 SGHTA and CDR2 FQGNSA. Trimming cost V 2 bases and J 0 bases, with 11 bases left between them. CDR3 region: CASSLKYTVSGNTIYF. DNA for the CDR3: TGTGCCAGCAGCTTAAAATATACGGTCTCTGGAAACACCATATATTTT.

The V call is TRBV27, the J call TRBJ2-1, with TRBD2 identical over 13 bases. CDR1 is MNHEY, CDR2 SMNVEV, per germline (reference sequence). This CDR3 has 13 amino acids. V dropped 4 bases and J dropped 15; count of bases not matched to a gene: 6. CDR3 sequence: CASSSLTSGRLFF. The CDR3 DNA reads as TGTGCCAGCAGTTCCCTGACTAGCGGGAGGTTGTTCTTC.

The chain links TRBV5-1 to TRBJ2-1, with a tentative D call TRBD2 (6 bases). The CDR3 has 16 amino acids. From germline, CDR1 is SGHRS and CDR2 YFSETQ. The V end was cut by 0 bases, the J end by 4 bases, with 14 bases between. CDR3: CASSLVGGAGYNEQFF. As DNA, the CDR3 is TGCGCCAGCAGCTTGGTGGGCGGGGCGGGGTACAATGAGCAGTTCTTC.

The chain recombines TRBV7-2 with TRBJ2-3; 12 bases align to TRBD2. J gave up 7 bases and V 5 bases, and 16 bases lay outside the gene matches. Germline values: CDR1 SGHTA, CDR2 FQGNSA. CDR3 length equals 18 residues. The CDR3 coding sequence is TGTGCCAGCAGCCCCCGTCCGACTAGCGGGAGACGAGTAAATACGCAGTATTTT. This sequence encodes CASSPRPTSGRRVNTQYF. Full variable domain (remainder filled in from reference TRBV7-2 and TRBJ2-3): GAGVSQSPSNKVTEKGKDVELRCDPISGHTALYWYRQSLGQGLEFLIYFQGNSAPDKSGLPSDRFSAERTGGSVSTLTIQRTQQEDSAVYLCASSPRPTSGRRVNTQYFGPGTRLTVL.

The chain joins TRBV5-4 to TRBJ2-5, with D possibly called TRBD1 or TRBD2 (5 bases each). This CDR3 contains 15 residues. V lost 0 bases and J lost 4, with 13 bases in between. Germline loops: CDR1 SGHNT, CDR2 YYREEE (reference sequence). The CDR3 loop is CASSLDGAGRETQYF. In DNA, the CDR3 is TGTGCCAGCAGCTTGGATGGGGCTGGGAGAGAGACCCAGTACTTC.

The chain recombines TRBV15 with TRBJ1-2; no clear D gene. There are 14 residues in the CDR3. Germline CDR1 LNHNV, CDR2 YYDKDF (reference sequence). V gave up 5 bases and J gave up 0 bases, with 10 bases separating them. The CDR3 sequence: CATSPDTSNYGYTF. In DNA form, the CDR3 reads TGTGCCACCAGCCCCGACACCTCTAACTATGGCTACACCTTC.

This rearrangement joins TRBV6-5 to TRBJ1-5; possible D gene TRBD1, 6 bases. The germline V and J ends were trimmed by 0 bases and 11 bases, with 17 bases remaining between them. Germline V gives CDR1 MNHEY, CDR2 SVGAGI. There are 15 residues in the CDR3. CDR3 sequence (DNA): TGTGCCAGCAGTTACTCAGCAGGGGAAGGGCAATCCCAGCATTTT. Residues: CASSYSAGEGQSQHF.

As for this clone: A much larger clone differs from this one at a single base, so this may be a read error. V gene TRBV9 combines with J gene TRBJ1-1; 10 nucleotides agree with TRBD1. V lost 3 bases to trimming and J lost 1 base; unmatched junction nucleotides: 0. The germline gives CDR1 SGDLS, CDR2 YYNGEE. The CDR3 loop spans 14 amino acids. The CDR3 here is CASSGTGGNTEAFF. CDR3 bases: TGTGCCAGCAGCGGGACAGGGGGGAACACTGAAGCTTTCTTT.

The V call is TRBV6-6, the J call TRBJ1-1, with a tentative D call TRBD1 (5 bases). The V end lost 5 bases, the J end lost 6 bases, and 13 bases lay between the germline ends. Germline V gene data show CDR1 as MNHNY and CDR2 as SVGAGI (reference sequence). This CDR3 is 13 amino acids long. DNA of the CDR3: TGTGCCAGCAGTGCCCGCGGGGCCGCTGAAGCTTTCTTT. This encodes CASSARGAAEAFF.

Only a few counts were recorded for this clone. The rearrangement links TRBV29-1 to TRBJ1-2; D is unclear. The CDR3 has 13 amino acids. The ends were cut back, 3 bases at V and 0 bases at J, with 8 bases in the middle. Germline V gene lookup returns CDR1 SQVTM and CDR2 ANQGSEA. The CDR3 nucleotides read TGCAGCGTTGATCCTGGAACTAACTATGGCTACACCTTC. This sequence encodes CSVDPGTNYGYTF. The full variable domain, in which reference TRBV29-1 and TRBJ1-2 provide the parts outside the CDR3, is SAVISQKPSRDICQRGTSLTIQCQVDSQVTMMFWYRQQPGQSLTLIATANQGSEATYESGFVIDKFPISRPNLTFSTLTVSNMSPEDSSIYLCSVDPGTNYGYTFGSGTRLTVV.

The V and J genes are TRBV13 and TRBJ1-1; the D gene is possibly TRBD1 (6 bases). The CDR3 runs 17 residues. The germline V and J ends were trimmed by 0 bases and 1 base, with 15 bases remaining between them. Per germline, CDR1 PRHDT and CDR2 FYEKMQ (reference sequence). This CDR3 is CASSLGGRGRTNTEAFF. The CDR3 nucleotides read TGTGCCAGCAGCTTAGGTGGCCGGGGGCGAACGAACACTGAAGCTTTCTTT.

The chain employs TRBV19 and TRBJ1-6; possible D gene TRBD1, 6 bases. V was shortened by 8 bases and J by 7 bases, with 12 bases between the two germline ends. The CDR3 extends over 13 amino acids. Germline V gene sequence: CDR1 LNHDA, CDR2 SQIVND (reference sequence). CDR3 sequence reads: CASRDIANSPLHF. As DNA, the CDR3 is TGTGCCAGTCGGGACATCGCGAATTCACCCCTCCACTTT.

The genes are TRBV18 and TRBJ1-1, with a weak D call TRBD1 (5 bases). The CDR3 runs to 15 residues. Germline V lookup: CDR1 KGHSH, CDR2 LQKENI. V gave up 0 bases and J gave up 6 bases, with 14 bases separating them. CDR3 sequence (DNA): TGTGCCAGCTCACCACCGGGCGGGGTCAGGGCTGAAGCTTTCTTT. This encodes CASSPPGGVRAEAFF.